Sequencing of this T cell receptor (beta chain) was carried out in a study of cytomegalovirus exposure and HLA in healthy donors. Findings and limits, study-wide: When analyzed later, a missense DCLRE1C variant was found to be linked to TCR beta V- and J-gene trimming.

Nominal health characterized the donors when sampled, though unrecorded immune exposures were likely. Amplification used 60 Vbeta primers and 13 Jbeta primers. Original handling: In a later analysis, of around 83 million unique beta chains, about 12 million appeared in at least two donors. Sequenced by immunoSEQ multiplex PCR; TCRdb stores in-frame clones only, minus some. The V and J calls and clone size were taken over from that table, and D and trimming were inferred from the DNA. Counted here are 70,000 or so clones, about 84% occurring once; the ten biggest clones make up roughly 7.8%. About this clone itself: Its specificity is unknown.

V lost 5 bases and J 10 bases, leaving 15 bases between the germline ends. Germline CDR1 and CDR2: ENHRY and SYGVKD. This CDR3 has 14 residues. This sequence joins TRBV10-3 and TRBJ1-6; tentatively, D is TRBD1 (6 bases). Sequenced: PBMCs. The clonotype originates from a man between 18 and 29 years old in good health and CMV-seropositive. The DNA for the CDR3 is TGTGCCATCAGTTCTGCAGGGGAAGGATCACCCCTCCACTTT. Protein: CAISSAGEGSPLHF.